The rows below give T cell receptor beta chains drawn from one sample of a study of post-analysis software for immune sequencing data. TCRdb re-called the PCR reads with MiXCR, one entry per CDR3 protein. The top ten clones hold about 7.6% of a sample with roughly 400,000 distinct CDR3 sequences, approximately 39% of them seen once. Material: blood. These receptors all come from a girl aged 2-10 years with multiple sclerosis. Each CDR3 is given with its conserved first and last residue. Fields, in order: J gene, V gene, clone size, D gene, CDR3 protein, CDR3 DNA. D genes are given only for firm matches. For some rows the clone size is stated as once, few or many, or as a class when expanded; others skip it.

TRBJ2-5 | TRBV5-1 | - | - | CASSSIPITYNEQYF | TGCGCCAGCAGCTCGATACCCATTACCTACAATGAGCAGTACTTC
TRBJ2-1 | TRBV7-9 | few | TRBD2 | CASSQKKLIAGVGYNEQFF | TGTGCCAGCAGCCAAAAAAAGTTAATAGCGGGAGTCGGGTACAATGAGCAGTTCTTC
TRBJ2-7 | TRBV5-1 | few | - | CASSNQYYEQYF | TGCGCCAGCAGCAACCAGTACTACGAGCAGTACTTC
TRBJ1-4 | TRBV9 | once | - | CASSTRDRDNEKLFF | TGTGCCAGCAGCACCCGTGACAGAGATAATGAAAAACTGTTTTTT
TRBJ1-1 | TRBV29-1 | - | - | CSVVQGNTEAFF | TGCAGCGTCGTACAGGGGAACACTGAAGCTTTCTTT
TRBJ2-7 | TRBV7-3 | few | TRBD2 | CASSLSGLAGPGLYEQYF | TGTGCCAGCAGCTTATCTGGACTAGCGGGACCCGGACTCTACGAGCAGTACTTC
TRBJ2-1 | TRBV7-2 | - | - | CASSNQRLQGGNEQFF | TGTGCCAGCAGCAACCAGCGGCTCCAGGGTGGGAATGAGCAGTTCTTC
TRBJ2-7 | TRBV5-1 | - | - | CASSLSTVSYEQYF | TGCGCCAGCAGCTTGTCAACGGTCTCCTACGAGCAGTACTTC
TRBJ2-7 | TRBV7-6 | - | - | CASSLGYRGGRNEQYF | TGTGCCAGCAGCTTAGGATACAGGGGAGGTAGGAACGAGCAGTACTTC
TRBJ2-1 | TRBV11-2 | - | - | CAQSGLQEGNEQFF | TGTGCCCAATCAGGGCTCCAGGAAGGGAATGAGCAGTTCTTC
TRBJ2-1 | TRBV11-3 | few | TRBD2 | CASSRDGLAGIHQFF | TGTGCCAGCAGCCGCGATGGACTAGCGGGAATACATCAGTTCTTC
TRBJ1-2 | TRBV6-5 | - | TRBD1 | CASSYSGRGSRGYGYTF | TGTGCCAGCAGTTACTCCGGCAGGGGGAGCCGGGGTTATGGCTACACCTTC
TRBJ2-6 | TRBV5-1 | - | - | CASSFIPGGPVGANVLTF | TGCGCCAGCAGCTTCATCCCCGGGGGTCCCGTGGGGGCCAACGTCCTGACTTTC
TRBJ2-5 | TRBV20-1 | - | TRBD2 | CSVPIWTGGETQYF | TGCAGTGTTCCCATTTGGACGGGAGGGGAGACCCAGTACTTC
TRBJ2-1 | TRBV27 | - | TRBD2 | CASSLAGGPGEQFF | TGTGCCAGCAGTTTAGCGGGAGGGCCGGGGGAGCAGTTCTTC
TRBJ2-1 | TRBV20-1 | - | TRBD2 | CSARDLGGGNSEQFF | TGCAGTGCTAGAGATCTTGGGGGAGGGAATAGTGAGCAGTTCTTC
TRBJ1-4 | TRBV4-2 | - | - | CASSQVAIQQLFF | TGTGCCAGCAGCCAAGTGGCAATCCAACAACTGTTTTTT
TRBJ1-6 | TRBV7-6 | few | TRBD1 | CASSATFTGEVKSPLHF | TGTGCCAGCAGCGCAACCTTCACAGGGGAAGTTAAATCACCCCTCCACTTT
TRBJ1-4 | TRBV18 | - | - | CASSPERLESEKLFF | TGTGCCAGCTCACCTGAACGGTTAGAAAGTGAAAAACTGTTTTTT
TRBJ2-2 | TRBV4-1 | many | - | CASSQDSLATGELFF | TGCGCCAGCAGCCAAGATAGCCTGGCCACCGGGGAGCTGTTTTTT
TRBJ2-3 | TRBV24-1 | few | - | CATSQVYPDTQYF | TGTGCCACCAGTCAGGTCTATCCAGATACGCAGTATTTT
TRBJ2-1 | TRBV2 | - | TRBD2 | CASAGLAGSYNEQFF | TGTGCCAGCGCTGGACTAGCGGGCTCCTACAATGAGCAGTTCTTC
TRBJ2-5 | TRBV20-1 | - | TRBD1 | CSARDQRRGLIETQYF | TGCAGTGCTAGAGATCAACGCAGGGGGCTCATAGAGACCCAGTACTTC
TRBJ1-2 | TRBV10-3 | few | TRBD1 | CAISAGTGALQGNGYTF | TGTGCCATCAGTGCCGGGACAGGGGCTTTACAGGGAAATGGCTACACCTTC
TRBJ2-3 | TRBV7-3 | few | TRBD2 | CASSLNPSGNSDTQYF | TGTGCCAGCAGCTTAAACCCTAGCGGGAATTCAGATACGCAGTATTTT
TRBJ1-1 | TRBV9 | - | - | CASTGDTNTEAFF | TGTGCCAGCACAGGGGACACGAACACTGAAGCTTTCTTT
TRBJ1-2 | TRBV4-2 | - | - | CASSPDSPGGGGGYTF | TGTGCCAGCAGCCCGGACAGCCCAGGAGGGGGTGGGGGCTACACCTTC
TRBJ2-5 | TRBV6-6 | - | - | CASSTLGLTERETQYF | TGTGCCAGCAGTACCTTAGGACTAACGGAGAGGGAGACCCAGTACTTC